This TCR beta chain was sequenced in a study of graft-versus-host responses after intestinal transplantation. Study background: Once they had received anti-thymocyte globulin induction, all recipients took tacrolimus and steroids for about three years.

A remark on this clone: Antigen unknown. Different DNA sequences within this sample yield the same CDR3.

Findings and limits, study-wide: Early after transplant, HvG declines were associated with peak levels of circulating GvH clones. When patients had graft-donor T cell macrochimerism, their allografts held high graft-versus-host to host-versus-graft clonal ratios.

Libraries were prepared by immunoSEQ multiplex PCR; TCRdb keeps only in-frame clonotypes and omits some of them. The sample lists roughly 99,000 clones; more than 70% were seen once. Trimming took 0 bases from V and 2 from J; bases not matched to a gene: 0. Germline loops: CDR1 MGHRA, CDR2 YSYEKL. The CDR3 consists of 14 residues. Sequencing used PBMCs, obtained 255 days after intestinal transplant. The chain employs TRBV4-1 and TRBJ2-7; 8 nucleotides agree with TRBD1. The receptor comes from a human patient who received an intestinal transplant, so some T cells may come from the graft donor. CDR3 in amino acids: CASSQEQGAYEQYF. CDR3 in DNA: TGCGCCAGCAGCCAAGAACAGGGGGCCTACGAGCAGTACTTC.